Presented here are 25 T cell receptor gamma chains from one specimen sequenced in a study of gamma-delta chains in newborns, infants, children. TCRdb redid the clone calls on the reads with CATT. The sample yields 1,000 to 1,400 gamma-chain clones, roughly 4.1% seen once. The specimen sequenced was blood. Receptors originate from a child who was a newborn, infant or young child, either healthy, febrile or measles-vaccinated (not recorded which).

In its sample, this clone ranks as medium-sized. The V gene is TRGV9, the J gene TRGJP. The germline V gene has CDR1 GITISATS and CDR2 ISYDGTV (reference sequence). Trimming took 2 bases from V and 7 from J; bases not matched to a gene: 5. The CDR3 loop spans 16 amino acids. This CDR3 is CALWEDSELGKKIKVF. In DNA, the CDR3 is TGTGCCTTGTGGGAGGATTCGGAGTTGGGCAAAAAAATCAAGGTATTT.

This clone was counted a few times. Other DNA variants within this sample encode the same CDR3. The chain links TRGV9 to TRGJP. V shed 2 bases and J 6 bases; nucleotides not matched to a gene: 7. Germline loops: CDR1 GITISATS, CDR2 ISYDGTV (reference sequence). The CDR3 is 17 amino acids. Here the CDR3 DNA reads TGTGCCTTGTGGGAGGAAACCACAGAGTTGGGCAAAAAAATCAAGGTATTT. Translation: CALWEETTELGKKIKVF.

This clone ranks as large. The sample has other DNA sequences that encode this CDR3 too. This chain's CDR3 is CALWELQELGKKIKVF. The CDR3 nucleotides are TGTGCCTTGTGGGAGCTCCAAGAGTTGGGCAAAAAAATCAAGGTATTT. This sequence joins TRGV9 and TRGJP. The CDR3 runs to 16 residues. CDR1 and CDR2 from the germline V gene are GITISATS and ISYDGTV (reference sequence). V shed 3 bases and J 4 bases; nucleotides not matched to a gene: 3.

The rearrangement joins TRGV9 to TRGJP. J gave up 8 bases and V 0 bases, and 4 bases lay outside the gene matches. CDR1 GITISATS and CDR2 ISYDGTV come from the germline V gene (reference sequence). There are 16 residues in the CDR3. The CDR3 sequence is CALWEVHKLGKKIKVF. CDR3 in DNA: TGTGCCTTGTGGGAGGTGCATAAGTTGGGCAAAAAAATCAAGGTATTT.

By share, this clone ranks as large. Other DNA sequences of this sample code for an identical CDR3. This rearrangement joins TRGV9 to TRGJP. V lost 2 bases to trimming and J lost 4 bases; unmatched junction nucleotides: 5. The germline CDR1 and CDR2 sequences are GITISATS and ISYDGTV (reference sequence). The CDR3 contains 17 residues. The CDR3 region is CALWEASQELGKKIKVF. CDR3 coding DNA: TGTGCCTTGTGGGAGGCCTCACAAGAGTTGGGCAAAAAAATCAAGGTATTT.

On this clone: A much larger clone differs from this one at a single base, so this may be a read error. The CDR3 is CARKHVLLLF. The CDR3 bases are TGTGCCAGGAAGCATGTTCTCTTACTCTTT. The chain employs TRGV8 and TRGJ1 or TRGJ2. Germline values: CDR1 VENAVY, CDR2 YDSYNSRV. V shed 11 bases and J 15 bases; nucleotides not matched to a gene: 16. The CDR3 has 10 amino acids.

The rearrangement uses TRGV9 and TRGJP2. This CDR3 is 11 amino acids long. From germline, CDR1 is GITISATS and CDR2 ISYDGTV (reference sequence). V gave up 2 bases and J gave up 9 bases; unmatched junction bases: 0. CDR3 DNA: TGTGCCTTGTGGGAGGATTGGATCAAGACGTTT. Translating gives CALWEDWIKTF.

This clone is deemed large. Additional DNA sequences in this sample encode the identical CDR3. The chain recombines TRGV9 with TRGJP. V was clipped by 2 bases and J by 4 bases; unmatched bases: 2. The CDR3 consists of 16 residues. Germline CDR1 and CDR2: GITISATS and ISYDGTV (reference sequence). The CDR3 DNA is TGTGCCTTGTGGGAGGGACAAGAGTTGGGCAAAAAAATCAAGGTATTT. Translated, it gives CALWEGQELGKKIKVF.

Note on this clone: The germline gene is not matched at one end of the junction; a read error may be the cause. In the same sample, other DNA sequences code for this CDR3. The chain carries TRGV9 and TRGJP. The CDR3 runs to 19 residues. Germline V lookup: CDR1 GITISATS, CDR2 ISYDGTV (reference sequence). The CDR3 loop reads CALWEVKEQRELGKKIKVF. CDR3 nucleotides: TGTGCCCTGTGGGAGGTGAAGGAGCAAAGGGAGTTGGGCAAAAAAATCAAGGTATTT.

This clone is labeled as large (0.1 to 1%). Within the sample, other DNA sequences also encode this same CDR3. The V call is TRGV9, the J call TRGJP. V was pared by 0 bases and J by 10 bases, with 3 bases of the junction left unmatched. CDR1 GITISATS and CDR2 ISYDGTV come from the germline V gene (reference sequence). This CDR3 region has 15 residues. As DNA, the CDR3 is TGTGCCTTGTGGGAGGTGGGTTTGGGCAAAAAAATCAAGGTATTT. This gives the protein CALWEVGLGKKIKVF.

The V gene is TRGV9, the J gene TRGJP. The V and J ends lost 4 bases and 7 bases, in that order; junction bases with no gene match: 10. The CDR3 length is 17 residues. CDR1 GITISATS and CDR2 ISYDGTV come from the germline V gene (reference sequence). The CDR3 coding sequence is TGTGCCTTGTGGGATCGCGTAAGGGAGTTGGGCAAAAAAATCAAGGTATTT. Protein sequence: CALWDRVRELGKKIKVF.

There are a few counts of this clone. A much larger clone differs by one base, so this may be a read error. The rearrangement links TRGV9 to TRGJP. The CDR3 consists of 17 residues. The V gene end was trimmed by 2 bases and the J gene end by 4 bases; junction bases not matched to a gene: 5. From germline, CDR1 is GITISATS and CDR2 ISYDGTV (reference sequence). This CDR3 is CALWEGIQELGKKIKVF. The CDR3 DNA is TGTGCCTTGTGGGAGGGGATACAAGAGTTGGGCAAAAAAATCAAGGTATTT.

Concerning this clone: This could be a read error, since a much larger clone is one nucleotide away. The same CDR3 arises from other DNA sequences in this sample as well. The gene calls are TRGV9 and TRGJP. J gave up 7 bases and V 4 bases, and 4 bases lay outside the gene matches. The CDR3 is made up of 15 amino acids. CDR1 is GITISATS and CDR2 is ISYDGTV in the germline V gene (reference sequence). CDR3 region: CALWDRELGKKIKVF. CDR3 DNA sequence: TGTGCCTTGTGGGACCGGGAGTTGGGCAAAAAAATCAAGGTATTT.

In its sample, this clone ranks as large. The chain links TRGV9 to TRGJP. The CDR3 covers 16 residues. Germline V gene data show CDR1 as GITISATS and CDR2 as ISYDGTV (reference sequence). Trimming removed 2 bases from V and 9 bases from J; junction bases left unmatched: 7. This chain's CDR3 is CALWEEGVLGKKIKVF. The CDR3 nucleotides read TGTGCCTTGTGGGAGGAAGGTGTGTTGGGCAAAAAAATCAAGGTATTT.

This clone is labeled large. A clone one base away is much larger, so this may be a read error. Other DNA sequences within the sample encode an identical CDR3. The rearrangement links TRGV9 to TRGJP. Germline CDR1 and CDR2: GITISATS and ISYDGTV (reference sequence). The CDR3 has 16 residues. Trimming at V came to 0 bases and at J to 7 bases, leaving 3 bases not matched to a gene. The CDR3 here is CALWEVPELGKKIKVF. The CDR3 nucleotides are TGTGCCTTGTGGGAGGTGCCGGAGTTGGGCAAAAAAATCAAGGTATTT.

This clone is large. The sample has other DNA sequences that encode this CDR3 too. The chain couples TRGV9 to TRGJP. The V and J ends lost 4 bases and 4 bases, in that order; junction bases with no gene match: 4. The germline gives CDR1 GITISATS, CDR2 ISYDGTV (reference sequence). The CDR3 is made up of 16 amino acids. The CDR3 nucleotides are TGTGCCTTGTGGGAAGCACAAGAGTTGGGCAAAAAAATCAAGGTATTT. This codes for CALWEAQELGKKIKVF.

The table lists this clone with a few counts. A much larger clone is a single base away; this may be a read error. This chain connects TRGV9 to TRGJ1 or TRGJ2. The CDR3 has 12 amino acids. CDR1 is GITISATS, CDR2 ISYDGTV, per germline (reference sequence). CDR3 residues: CALWEVDYRKLF. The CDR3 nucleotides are TGTGCCTTGTGGGAGGTGGATTATAGGAAACTCTTT.

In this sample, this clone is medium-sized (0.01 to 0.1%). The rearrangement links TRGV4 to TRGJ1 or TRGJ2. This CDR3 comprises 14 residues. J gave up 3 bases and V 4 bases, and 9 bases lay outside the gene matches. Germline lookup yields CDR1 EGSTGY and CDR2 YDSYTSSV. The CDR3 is CATWDGLLYYKKLF. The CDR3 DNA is TGTGCCACCTGGGACGGTCTCCTTTATTATAAGAAACTCTTT.

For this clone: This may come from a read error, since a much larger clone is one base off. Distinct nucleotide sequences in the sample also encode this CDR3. CDR3: CALWEGAQELGKKIKVF. CDR3 DNA: TGTGCCCTGTGGGAGGGGGCGCAAGAGTTGGGCAAAAAAATCAAGGTATTT. The chain recombines TRGV9 with TRGJP. Germline V CDR1 and CDR2: GITISATS, ISYDGTV (reference sequence). The CDR3 has 17 residues.

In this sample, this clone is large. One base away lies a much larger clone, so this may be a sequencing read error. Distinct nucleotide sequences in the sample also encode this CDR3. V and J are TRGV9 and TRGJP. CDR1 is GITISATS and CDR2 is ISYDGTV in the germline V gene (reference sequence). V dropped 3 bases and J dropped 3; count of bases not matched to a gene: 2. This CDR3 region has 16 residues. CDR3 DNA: TGTGCCTTGTGGGAGCCGCAAGAGTTGGGCAAAAAAATCAAGGTATTT. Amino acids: CALWEPQELGKKIKVF.

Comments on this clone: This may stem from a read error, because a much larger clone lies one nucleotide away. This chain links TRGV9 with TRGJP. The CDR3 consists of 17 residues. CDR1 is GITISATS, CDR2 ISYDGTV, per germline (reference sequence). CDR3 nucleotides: TGTGCCTCGTGGGAGGAGAAGCAAGAGTTGGGCAAAAAAATCAAGGTATTT. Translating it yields CASWEEKQELGKKIKVF.

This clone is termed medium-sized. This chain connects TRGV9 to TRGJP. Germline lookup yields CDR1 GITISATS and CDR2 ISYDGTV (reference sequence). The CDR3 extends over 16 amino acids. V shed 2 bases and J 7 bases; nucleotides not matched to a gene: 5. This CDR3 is CALWEDRELGKKIKVF. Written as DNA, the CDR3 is TGTGCCTTGTGGGAGGATCGCGAGTTGGGCAAAAAAATCAAGGTATTT.

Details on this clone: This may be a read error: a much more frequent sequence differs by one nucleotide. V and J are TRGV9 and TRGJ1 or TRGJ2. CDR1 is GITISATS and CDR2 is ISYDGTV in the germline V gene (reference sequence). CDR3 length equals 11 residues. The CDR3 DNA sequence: TGTGCCTTGTGGGTTGAAAAGAAGAAACTCTTC. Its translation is CALWVEKKKLF.

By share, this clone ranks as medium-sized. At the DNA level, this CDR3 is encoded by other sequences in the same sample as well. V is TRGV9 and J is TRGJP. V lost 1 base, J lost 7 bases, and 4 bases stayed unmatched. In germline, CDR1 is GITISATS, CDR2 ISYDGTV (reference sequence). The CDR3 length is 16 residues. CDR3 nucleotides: TGTGCCTTGTGGGAGGTAGCCGAGTTGGGCAAAAAAATCAAGGTATTT. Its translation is CALWEVAELGKKIKVF.

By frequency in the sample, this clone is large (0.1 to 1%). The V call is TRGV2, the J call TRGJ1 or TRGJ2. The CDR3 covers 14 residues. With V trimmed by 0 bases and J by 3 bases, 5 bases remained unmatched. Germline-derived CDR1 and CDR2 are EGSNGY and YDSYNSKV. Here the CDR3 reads CATWDGPGYYKKLF. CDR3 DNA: TGTGCCACCTGGGACGGGCCCGGTTATTATAAGAAACTCTTT.